One T cell receptor beta chain is described in this entry. The antigen it binds to is not known. No much larger clonotype is one base removed from it; base qualities were not supplied. Counted from cysteine to phenylalanine, this CDR3 has 14 amino acids. CDR3 DNA only is kept here, 42 bases in frame from base 1. V and J are truncated by 0 bases and 6 bases respectively, leaving an intervening sequence of 13 bases. The germline V gene supplies CDR1 SQVTM and CDR2 ANQGSEA. Whole blood was collected in K2EDTA tubes by collaborating institutions according to the institutions' own protocols. For TCRbeta analysis, collaborators shipped samples in one of three forms: frozen whole blood, isolated PBMCs, or DNA extracted from either of those sample types. The record originates from a study of blood T cell repertoires in COVID-19 (TCRdb year 2020). Concerning the study at large: Collaborator samples came from the United States, Italy and Spain and covered acute and convalescent phases of COVID-19. The samples were drawn from two sources: the first 160 participants of the ongoing ImmuneRACE study, and 1,000 to 1,500 subjects contributed by 6 global collaborators. The repertoires were made available in a free public database intended to serve as a resource for research on the immune response to SARS-CoV-2. HLA class I and class II types, where available, came from metadata supplied by the sample provider rather than from assay-based typing. Sample metadata almost always included a de-identified subject ID, COVID-19 status, age in years and sex. The material from the prospective study consisted of cDNA or gDNA derived from T cells, B-cell-depleted T cells, or PBMCs. Deeply sampled blood TCRbeta repertoires from subjects exposed to, actively infected with, or recovered from COVID-19 were included in the dataset. Overall study results and their limits: Clinical and demographic metadata were provided uncurated, with the amount varying by source and participant.

TCRbeta CDR3 regions were amplified from genomic DNA by means of the immunoSEQ Assay, a bias-controlled multiplex PCR. For the original study's pipeline: The number of nucleated cells in each sample was estimated from the amplification of reference gene primers within the assay. Sequence reads were collapsed and filtered to measure the absolute abundance of every unique TCRbeta CDR3 rearrangement. For each sample, productive Simpson clonality was calculated as the square root of Simpson's diversity index over productive rearrangements. As stored in TCRdb, this immuneACCESS dataset retains in-frame rearrangements with V and J assigned. A fraction of the clones does not appear; measured against another copy, unresolved V genes explain less than half of the discrepancy, and the remainder lacks a known reason. That table gives V, J and clone size, and the DNA gave D and trimming. In this sample the table shows about 240,000 clones, about 90% of which occur a single time. The ten largest clones represent around 6.5% of the sample.

The chain joins TRBV29-1 to TRBJ2-3, with TRBD2 perhaps the D gene, on 5 matching bases. This TCR derives from a man between 60 and 75 years old with acute or convalescent COVID-19. The sample taken for sequencing was peripheral blood. The nucleotide sequence is TGCAGCGTTGAAGATCAGCGGACTTTTGATACGCAGTATTTT. This translates into CSVEDQRTFDTQYF.